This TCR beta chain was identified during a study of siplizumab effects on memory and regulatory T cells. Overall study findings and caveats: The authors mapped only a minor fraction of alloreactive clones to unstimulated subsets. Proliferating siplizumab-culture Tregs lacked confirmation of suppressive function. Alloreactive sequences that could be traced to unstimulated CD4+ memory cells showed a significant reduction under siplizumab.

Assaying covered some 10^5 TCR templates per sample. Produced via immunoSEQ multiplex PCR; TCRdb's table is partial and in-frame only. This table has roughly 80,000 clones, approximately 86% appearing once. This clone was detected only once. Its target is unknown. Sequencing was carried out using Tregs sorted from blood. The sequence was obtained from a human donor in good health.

The CDR3 sequence is CASSLGPLRTSQYNEQFF. The CDR3 DNA follows: TGCGCCAGCAGCTTGGGACCGCTAAGGACATCGCAGTACAATGAGCAGTTCTTC. The chain employs TRBV5-1 and TRBJ2-1, with D perhaps TRBD1 (5 bases). Trimming shortened V by 0 bases and J by 4 bases, and 20 bases separated the two germline ends. Germline lookup yields CDR1 SGHRS and CDR2 YFSETQ. The CDR3 runs 18 residues.